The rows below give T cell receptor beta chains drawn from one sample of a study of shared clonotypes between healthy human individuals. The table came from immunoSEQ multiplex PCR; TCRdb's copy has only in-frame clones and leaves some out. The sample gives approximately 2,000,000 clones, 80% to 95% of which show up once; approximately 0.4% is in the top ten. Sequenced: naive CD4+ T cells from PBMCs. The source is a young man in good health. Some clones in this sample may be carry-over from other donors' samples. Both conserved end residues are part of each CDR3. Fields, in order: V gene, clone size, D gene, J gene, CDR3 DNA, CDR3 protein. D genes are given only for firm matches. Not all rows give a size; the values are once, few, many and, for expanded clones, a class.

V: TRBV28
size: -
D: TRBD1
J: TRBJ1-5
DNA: TGTGCCAGCTCTGGGACAGGGATCTCGAGTCAGCCCCAGCATTTT
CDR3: CASSGTGISSQPQHF

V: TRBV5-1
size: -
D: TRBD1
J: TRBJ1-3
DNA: TGTGCCAGCAGCTTGGACAGGGCGACATCTGGAAACACCATATATTTT
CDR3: CASSLDRATSGNTIYF

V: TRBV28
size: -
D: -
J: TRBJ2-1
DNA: TGTGCCAGCAGTTTATGGGGGCAGGGGAACTACAATGAGCAGTTCTTC
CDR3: CASSLWGQGNYNEQFF

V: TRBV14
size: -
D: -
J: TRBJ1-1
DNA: TGTGCCAGCAGCCAAGATAGATCCCCTGAAGCTTTCTTT
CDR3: CASSQDRSPEAFF

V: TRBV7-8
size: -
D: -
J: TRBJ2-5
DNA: TGTGCCAGCAGCTTAATTAGATCAGCCGGAGAGACCCAGTACTTC
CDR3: CASSLIRSAGETQYF

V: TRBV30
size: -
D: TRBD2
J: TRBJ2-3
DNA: TGTGCCTGGAGTGTAGGCGGTGGGACTAGATCGACAGATACGCAGTATTTT
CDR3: CAWSVGGGTRSTDTQYF

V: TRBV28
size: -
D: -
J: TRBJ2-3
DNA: TGTGCCATCCAGGGGAGGGGCACAGATACGCAGTATTTT
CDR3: CAIQGRGTDTQYF

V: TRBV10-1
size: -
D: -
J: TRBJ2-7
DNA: TGCGCCAGCAGTCAGAGTCGCAGCGGTACCTACGAGCAGTACTTC
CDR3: CASSQSRSGTYEQYF

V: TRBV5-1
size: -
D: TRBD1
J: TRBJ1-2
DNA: TGCGCCAGCAGTCTCCTCCCGGGACAGGGACAGGGCTACACCTTC
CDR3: CASSLLPGQGQGYTF

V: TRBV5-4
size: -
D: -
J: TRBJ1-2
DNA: TGTGCCAGCAGCTTGATAGCAAACTATGGCTACACCTTC
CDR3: CASSLIANYGYTF

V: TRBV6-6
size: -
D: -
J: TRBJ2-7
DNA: TGTGCCAGCACCCAGACATCGGACTACGAGCAGTACTTC
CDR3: CASTQTSDYEQYF

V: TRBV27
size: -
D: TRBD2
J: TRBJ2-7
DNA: TGTGCCAGCAAAAATCTCCTAGCGGGAGCAAGCGAGCAGTACTTC
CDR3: CASKNLLAGASEQYF

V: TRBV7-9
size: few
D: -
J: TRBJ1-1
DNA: TGTGCCAGCAGCTTACTTCGGCCGCTGAACACTGAAGCTTTCTTT
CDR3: CASSLLRPLNTEAFF

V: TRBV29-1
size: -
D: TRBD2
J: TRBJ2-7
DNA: TGCAGCGTCTCGCAAGCGGGAGTTGGCTACGAGCAGTACTTC
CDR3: CSVSQAGVGYEQYF

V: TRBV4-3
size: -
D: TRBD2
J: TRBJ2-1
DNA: TGCGCCAGCCCGCCTTTGGGACTAGCGGGTACCATTAACAATGAGCAGTTCTTC
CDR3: CASPPLGLAGTINNEQFF

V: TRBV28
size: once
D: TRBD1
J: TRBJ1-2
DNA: TGTGCCAGCAGTGTTCATTCCGGGACAGGGTACGGCTACACCTTC
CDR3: CASSVHSGTGYGYTF

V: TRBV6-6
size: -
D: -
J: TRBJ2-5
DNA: TGTGCCAGCAGTTACCCTCGACAGGCCAAGGGAGAGACCCAGTACTTC
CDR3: CASSYPRQAKGETQYF

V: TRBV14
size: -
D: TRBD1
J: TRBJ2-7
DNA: TGTGCCAGCAGCCAAGTTGGAAGGCGAAGGGGGCAATCCGAGCAGTACTTC
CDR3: CASSQVGRRRGQSEQYF

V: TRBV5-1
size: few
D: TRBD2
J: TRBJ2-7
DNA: TGCGCCAGCAGCTTGGGGCTAGCGGGCCCCTACGAGCAGTACTTC
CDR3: CASSLGLAGPYEQYF

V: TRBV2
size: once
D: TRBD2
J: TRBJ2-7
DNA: TGTGCCAGTGGGCGGGCCTCTAGCGGGAGGCCTGGGGAGCAGTACTTC
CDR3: CASGRASSGRPGEQYF

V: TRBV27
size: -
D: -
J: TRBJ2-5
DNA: TGTGCCAGCAGTTTTAAGGGTGAGACCCAGTACTTC
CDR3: CASSFKGETQYF

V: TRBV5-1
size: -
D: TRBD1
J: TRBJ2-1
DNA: TGCGCCAGCAGGGAAGGACAGGGCTCCTACAATGAGCAGTTCTTC
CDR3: CASREGQGSYNEQFF

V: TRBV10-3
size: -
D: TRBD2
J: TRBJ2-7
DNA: TGTGCCATCAGTGGGGGGCGCGGGAGGCTTTACGAGCAGTACTTC
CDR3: CAISGGRGRLYEQYF

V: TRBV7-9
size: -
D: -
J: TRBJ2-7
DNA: TGTGCCAGCAGCAATCTCCCCGGGGCCCCGAGCGAGCAGTACTTC
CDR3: CASSNLPGAPSEQYF

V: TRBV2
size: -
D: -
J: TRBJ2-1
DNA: TGTGCCAGCACTCTAACCTCAAACGGAGAGCAGTTCTTC
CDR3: CASTLTSNGEQFF

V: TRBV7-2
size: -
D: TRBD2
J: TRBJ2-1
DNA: TGTGCCAGCAGCTTAGGGACTAGCGGGAAGAAGGGGGATGAGCAGTTCTTC
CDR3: CASSLGTSGKKGDEQFF

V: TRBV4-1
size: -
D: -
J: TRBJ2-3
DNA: TGCGCCAGCAGCCAAGGGTTGGCAGATACGCAGTATTTT
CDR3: CASSQGLADTQYF

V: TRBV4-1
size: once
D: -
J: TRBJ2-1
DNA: TGCGCCAGCAGCCAAGATAGTCAGGGACTCCCTTTAGGAGAGCAGTTCTTC
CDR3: CASSQDSQGLPLGEQFF

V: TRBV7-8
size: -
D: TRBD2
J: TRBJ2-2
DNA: TGTGCCAGCTCCTGGTCACTAGCGGGGAACACCGGGGAGCTGTTTTTT
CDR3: CASSWSLAGNTGELFF